The next 11 T cell receptor beta chains were all read from a single sample in a study of blood T cell repertoires in COVID-19. Repertoires were generated with immunoSEQ multiplex PCR, while TCRdb's copy carries only in-frame clones and drops some. The sample lists 200,000 to 250,000 clones; under 90% were seen once. The sample taken for sequencing was PBMCs or T cells enriched from blood (not recorded which). The receptors come from a man in his sixties who had recovered from COVID-19.

The CDR3 DNA sequence: TGTGCCAGCAGCGTCGGAGGGCCGGGTCGGGGCACAGATACGCAGTATTTT. Translated, it gives CASSVGGPGRGTDTQYF. This chain links TRBV9 with TRBJ2-3; a weak D match, TRBD2 (6 bases). Deletions cut 2 bases from V and 1 base from J, with 17 bases between. Germline-derived CDR1 and CDR2 are SGDLS and YYNGEE. This CDR3 is 17 amino acids long.

The chain links TRBV27 to TRBJ2-1; D might be TRBD1 (6 bases). The germline V gene encodes CDR1 MNHEY and CDR2 SMNVEV (reference sequence). The CDR3 sequence is 15 residues long. Trimming cost V 5 bases and J 6 bases, with 17 bases left between them. This CDR3 is CASSRIDRLGNEQFF. The CDR3 DNA sequence: TGTGCCAGCAGTCGAATCGACAGGCTCGGCAATGAGCAGTTCTTC.

In regard to this clone: Since no conserved phenylalanine or tryptophan closes the CDR3, a read error is the likely cause. The DNA is left out, because the CDR3 cannot be placed on it with certainty; the CDR3 is given as TCRdb lists it. This sequence joins TRBV3-1 (or the pseudogene TRBV3-2) and TRBJ1-1; the D call TRBD1 from the table was never checked on the DNA. Germline assignment: CDR1 LGHDT and CDR2 YNNKEL (reference sequence). 11 amino acids form the CDR3, both terminal residues included. CDR3 in amino acids: CASSQDGGLRV.

Only a few counts were recorded for this clone. The CDR3 nucleotides are TGTGCCAGCAGTCGACAGTGGCGGACTGAAGCTTTCTTT. It is translated as CASSRQWRTEAFF. This chain connects TRBV6-5 to TRBJ1-1; tentative D call: TRBD1 (5 bases). V gave up 5 bases and J gave up 5 bases, with 12 bases separating them. The germline V gene encodes CDR1 MNHEY and CDR2 SVGAGI. This CDR3 has 13 amino acids.

DNA for the CDR3: TGTGCCAGTATCCCACCCGGTGACAGGGGAGATGGCTACACCTTC. It encodes CASIPPGDRGDGYTF. The V gene is TRBV19, the J gene TRBJ1-2, with 8 bases matching TRBD1. Germline V gene sequence: CDR1 LNHDA, CDR2 SQIVND (reference sequence). The CDR3 totals 15 residues. The V gene end was trimmed by 7 bases and the J gene end by 6 bases; junction bases not matched to a gene: 13. Filled out from reference TRBV19 and TRBJ1-2, the complete variable domain reads DGGITQSPKYLFRKEGQNVTLSCEQNLNHDAMYWYRQDPGQGLRLIYYSQIVNDFQKGDIAEGYSVSREKKESFPLTVTSAQKNPTAFYLCASIPPGDRGDGYTFGSGTRLTVV.

The chain links TRBV13 to TRBJ1-2; possible D gene TRBD1, 5 bases. The germline V gene has CDR1 PRHDT and CDR2 FYEKMQ (reference sequence). The CDR3 runs 13 residues. V dropped 5 bases and J dropped 5 bases, with 12 bases sitting between them. The CDR3 DNA reads as TGTGCCAGCAGCCAAGACAGTCGGTATGGCTACACCTTC. Translation: CASSQDSRYGYTF.

The rearrangement links TRBV7-2 to TRBJ2-2; 8 bases align to TRBD2. Germline V lookup: CDR1 SGHTA, CDR2 FQGNSA. Trimming removed 1 base from V and 3 bases from J; junction bases left unmatched: 7. The length of the CDR3 is 17 residues. For the CDR3, the DNA is TGTGCCAGCAGCTTAGATCCGGGGGGGCTGGACACCGGGGAGCTGTTTTTT. Translating gives CASSLDPGGLDTGELFF.

The CDR3 DNA reads TGTGCCAGCAGCCAACGCCCCTGGGGACTAGCGGGGGGGGATGAGCAGTTCTTC. Amino acids: CASSQRPWGLAGGDEQFF. This rearrangement joins TRBV3-1 (or the pseudogene TRBV3-2) to TRBJ2-1; 16 bases match TRBD2. This CDR3 contains 18 residues. Germline V gene sequence: CDR1 LGHDT, CDR2 YNNKEL (reference sequence). V lost 2 bases and J lost 8; bases outside the gene matches: 9.

This chain uses TRBV24-1 with TRBJ1-2, with a possible D match to TRBD1 (5 bases). Germline V gene lookup returns CDR1 KGHDR and CDR2 SFDVKD. This CDR3 is built from 16 residues. Between the trimmed V and J ends, which lost 2 bases and 8 bases, there was a span of 20 bases. CDR3 nucleotide sequence: TGTGCCACCAGTGATTCCCGGACCGAACAGGTTCGGGGCTACACCTTC. Translation gives CATSDSRTEQVRGYTF.

The chain carries TRBV5-6 and TRBJ1-2; 8 bases align to TRBD1. Germline V lookup: CDR1 SGHDT, CDR2 YYEEEE. The V and J ends lost 4 bases and 7 bases, in that order; junction bases with no gene match: 6. The CDR3 spans 13 residues. Here the CDR3 DNA reads TGTGCCAGCAGCCCGGGACAGGACTCTGGCTACACCTTC. It codes for CASSPGQDSGYTF.

The chain uses TRBV29-1 and TRBJ2-7, with 10 bases aligning to TRBD2. CDR3 length: 12 amino acids. Germline V gene sequence: CDR1 SQVTM, CDR2 ANQGSEA. The ends lost 2 bases at V and 6 bases at J; junction bases unmatched: 1. The CDR3 DNA reads TGCAGCGTTGAACTAGCGGGGGCCGAGCAGTACTTC. Encoded protein: CSVELAGAEQYF.